The rows below give T cell receptor beta chains drawn from one sample of a study of glioma-infiltrating T cells after dendritic cell vaccination. Here immunoSEQ multiplex PCR was the method, and the copy in TCRdb shows in-frame clones only, minus some. The repertoire holds around 58,000 clones, with approximately 85% as singletons. The sample here was blood, taken before dendritic cell vaccination. The origin of the receptors is a human donor with glioblastoma. Each CDR3 is given with its conserved first and last residue. The order of the fields is V gene, D gene, clone size, J gene, CDR3 protein, CDR3 DNA. A D gene is named only where the DNA matches it firmly. Not every row has a clone size; where given, it reads once, few, many or a size class.

TRBV27	TRBD2	.	TRBJ2-1	CASSFPGLANEQFF	TGTGCCAGCAGTTTCCCCGGACTAGCCAATGAGCAGTTCTTC
TRBV2	.	.	TRBJ2-1	CASSALRSQGGEQFF	TGTGCCAGCAGTGCCCTACGTTCTCAGGGGGGTGAGCAGTTCTTC
TRBV5-6	TRBD2	.	TRBJ2-2	CASSLRGGPSTGELFF	TGTGCCAGCAGCTTGCGGGGGGGCCCAAGCACCGGGGAGCTGTTTTTT
TRBV7-9	TRBD1	.	TRBJ2-6	CASSFGQGAYGANVLTF	TGTGCCAGCAGCTTCGGACAGGGGGCGTACGGGGCCAACGTCCTGACTTTC
TRBV2	.	.	TRBJ2-1	CASREGYNEQFF	TGTGCCAGTCGGGAAGGTTACAATGAGCAGTTCTTC
TRBV2	.	.	TRBJ1-6	CASRSSYNSPLHF	TGTGCCAGCAGGAGCTCCTATAATTCACCCCTCCACTTT
TRBV10-3	.	few	TRBJ1-3	CAISESRAAGNTIYF	TGTGCCATCAGTGAGTCGAGGGCAGCTGGAAACACCATATATTTT
TRBV5-1	TRBD2	.	TRBJ2-1	CASVRTSGANEQFF	TGCGCCAGCGTCAGGACTAGCGGTGCCAATGAGCAGTTCTTC
TRBV9	TRBD2	.	TRBJ2-1	CASSATSGYYNEQFF	TGTGCCAGCAGCGCGACTAGCGGGTACTACAATGAGCAGTTCTTC
TRBV30	TRBD1	.	TRBJ1-2	CAWTLGTVYGYTF	TGTGCCTGGACTCTAGGGACAGTCTATGGCTACACCTTC
TRBV7-2	.	few	TRBJ2-2	CASSLKSRDTGELFF	TGTGCCAGCAGCTTAAAGAGCAGGGACACCGGGGAGCTGTTTTTT
TRBV18	TRBD2	.	TRBJ2-1	CASSLDGGASYNEQFF	TGTGCCAGCTCACTCGACGGGGGGGCATCCTACAATGAGCAGTTCTTC
TRBV5-5	.	.	TRBJ1-2	CASSLDAPNRAGYTF	TGTGCCAGCAGCTTGGATGCCCCCAACAGGGCTGGCTACACCTTC
TRBV7-9	TRBD1	.	TRBJ2-6	CASRMTGGFSGANVLTF	TGTGCCAGCAGGATGACAGGGGGCTTCTCTGGGGCCAACGTCCTGACTTTC
TRBV11-2	.	.	TRBJ2-3	CASSSDPGTDTQYF	TGTGCCAGCAGCTCCGACCCCGGGACAGATACGCAGTATTTT
TRBV19	TRBD1	few	TRBJ1-6	CASSWDRRYNSPLHF	TGTGCCAGTAGTTGGGACAGACGGTATAATTCACCCCTCCACTTT
TRBV18	TRBD1	.	TRBJ1-1	CASSQGQGNTEAFF	TGTGCCAGCTCCCAGGGACAGGGGAACACTGAAGCTTTCTTT
TRBV19	.	.	TRBJ1-1	CASSMFGDTEAFF	TGTGCCAGTAGTATGTTCGGGGACACTGAAGCTTTCTTT
TRBV12-1	.	.	TRBJ2-5	CASSRPHPGQETQYF	TGTGCCAGCAGCCGACCCCACCCGGGACAAGAGACCCAGTACTTC
TRBV7-9	TRBD1	.	TRBJ2-3	CASSRTGAPGDTQYF	TGTGCCAGCAGCCGGACAGGGGCGCCGGGAGATACGCAGTATTTT
TRBV5-6	TRBD1	.	TRBJ2-7	CASSQGASFYEQYF	TGTGCCAGCAGCCAGGGGGCCTCCTTCTACGAGCAGTACTTC
TRBV28	.	.	TRBJ1-2	CASTNPGFYGYTF	TGTGCCAGCACCAATCCGGGGTTCTATGGCTACACCTTC
TRBV10-2	TRBD2	.	TRBJ2-5	CASSALANRRQETQYF	TGCGCCAGCAGTGCACTAGCGAATAGAAGGCAAGAGACCCAGTACTTC
TRBV6-6	.	few	TRBJ1-6	CASSPVDSRNSPLHF	TGTGCCAGCAGCCCGGTGGACTCCCGGAATTCACCCCTCCACTTT
TRBV20-1	.	.	TRBJ1-1	CSPRGSNEAFF	TGCAGTCCTCGGGGGTCAAATGAAGCTTTCTTT
TRBV5-1	.	.	TRBJ2-6	CASSLSTTGHLSGANVLTF	TGCGCCAGCAGCTTGTCCACGACGGGACACCTCTCTGGGGCCAACGTCCTGACTTTC
TRBV28	TRBD2	.	TRBJ2-3	CASSLARGGGTDTQYF	TGTGCCAGCAGTTTGGCCCGGGGGGGCGGCACAGATACGCAGTATTTT
TRBV2	.	.	TRBJ2-1	CASSFPGLYNEQFF	TGTGCCAGCAGTTTCCCGGGACTCTACAATGAGCAGTTCTTC
TRBV27	TRBD1	.	TRBJ1-2	CASSLRTGELYGYTF	TGTGCCAGCAGTTTAAGGACAGGGGAGTTGTATGGCTACACCTTC
TRBV21-1	.	.	TRBJ1-1	CASSKVPGKAVDTEAFF	TGTGCCAGCAGCAAAGTCCCCGGGAAAGCTGTGGACACTGAAGCTTTCTTT
TRBV19	TRBD1	once	TRBJ1-1	CASRDRQGGTEAFF	TGTGCCAGTAGGGACAGGCAGGGAGGCACTGAAGCTTTCTTT
TRBV30	.	.	TRBJ1-6	CAWRARGGAGDSPLHF	TGTGCCTGGAGAGCGAGGGGGGGGGCAGGCGATTCACCCCTCCACTTT
TRBV5-1	TRBD1	.	TRBJ2-1	CASSPTGGAPNEQFF	TGCGCCAGCAGCCCGACAGGGGGCGCGCCCAATGAGCAGTTCTTC